This entry is about one TCR beta chain. Germline CDR1 reads LGHNA; CDR2 reads YSLEER. After removal of 5 bases from V and 1 base from J, the junction contained 8 bases not matched to a gene. The CDR3 runs to 16 residues. This sample is drawn from a study of shared clonotypes between healthy human individuals. TCRdb's table, derived via immunoSEQ multiplex PCR, lists solely in-frame clones and lacks some. Counted here are a few million clones, 80% to 95% occurring once; the ten biggest clones make up 0.35% to 0.45%. The chain uses TRBV4-3 and TRBJ1-1; 9 bases are shared with TRBD1. The receptor comes from a man aged 18 to 29 in good health. Some clones in this sample may be carry-over from other donors' samples. Source material: naive CD4+ T cells from PBMCs. The sample's subset: CD45RA+ positively selected. CDR3 in amino acids: CASSETGGVENTEAFF. In DNA, the CDR3 is TGCGCCAGCAGCGAAACAGGGGGCGTCGAGAACACTGAAGCTTTCTTT.